This entry lists 5 T cell receptor beta chains sequenced from one sample in a study of T cells in Graves' hyperthyroidism and ophthalmopathy. Amplification targeted TCR beta CDR3 regions from RNA transcripts. Using the HTBI primer set, a first-round RT-PCR was run on the TCR CDR3. TCRdb re-derived calls from the multiplex PCR reads in MiXCR, one entry per CDR3 protein. Of around 720,000 distinct CDR3 sequences detected, under 45% appear once; the ten largest clones hold around 29%. The sequenced sample consisted of blood. The origin of the receptors is a woman between 40 and 50 years old with Graves' hyperthyroidism.

This clonotype was picked up many times. The J gene is TRBJ1-6, the V gene TRBV10-3; 7 positions agree with TRBD1. The CDR3 spans 15 residues. Germline V CDR1 and CDR2: ENHRY, SYGVKD. The trim removed 1 base at V and 9 bases at J, leaving 6 bases unmatched. The DNA of the CDR3 is TGTGCCATCAGTGAGTTAGACAGGGAGGGTTCACCCCTCCACTTT. Translation gives CAISELDREGSPLHF.

V is TRBV20-1 and J is TRBJ2-7; 7 bases are a match to TRBD2. J lost 2 bases, V lost 1 base, and 5 bases had no gene match. The CDR3 covers 14 residues. Germline CDR1 and CDR2: DFQATT and SNEGSKA (reference sequence). Written as DNA, the CDR3 is TGCAGTGCTAGAGTCGGCGGGACTACCTACGAGCAGTACTTC. Its translation is CSARVGGTTYEQYF.

The genes are TRBV14 and TRBJ2-7, with D possibly being TRBD1 (6 bases). Germline lookup yields CDR1 SGHDN and CDR2 FVKESK. Trimming removed 0 bases from V and 3 bases from J, with 21 bases in between. The CDR3 has 18 amino acids. CDR3 loop: CASSQEDYPRQVHYEQYF. For the CDR3, the DNA is TGTGCCAGCAGCCAAGAAGATTATCCGCGACAGGTCCACTACGAGCAGTACTTC.

This clonotype was seen once. No conserved phenylalanine or tryptophan ends this CDR3, so it is likely a read error. The V and J genes are TRBV25-1 and TRBJ1-5; 9 positions match TRBD1. The CDR3 is 17 residues long. The V gene end was trimmed by 4 bases and the J gene end by 1 base; junction bases not matched to a gene: 8. In germline, CDR1 is MGHDK, CDR2 SYGVNS. CDR3 in amino acids: CASSANGQGKSNQPQHL. CDR3 DNA sequence: TGTGCCAGCAGTGCCAATGGACAGGGGAAGAGCAATCAGCCCCAGCATTTA.

The sample holds a few counts of this clonotype. The chain joins TRBV20-1 to TRBJ2-2, with a weak D call TRBD1 (6 bases). The CDR3 runs 15 residues. Germline loops: CDR1 DFQATT, CDR2 SNEGSKA (reference sequence). V was trimmed by 1 base and J by 0 bases, leaving 9 bases between them. The CDR3 DNA follows: TGCAGTGCTAGAGTAGGGGACACGAACACCGGGGAGCTGTTTTTT. Translation gives CSARVGDTNTGELFF.